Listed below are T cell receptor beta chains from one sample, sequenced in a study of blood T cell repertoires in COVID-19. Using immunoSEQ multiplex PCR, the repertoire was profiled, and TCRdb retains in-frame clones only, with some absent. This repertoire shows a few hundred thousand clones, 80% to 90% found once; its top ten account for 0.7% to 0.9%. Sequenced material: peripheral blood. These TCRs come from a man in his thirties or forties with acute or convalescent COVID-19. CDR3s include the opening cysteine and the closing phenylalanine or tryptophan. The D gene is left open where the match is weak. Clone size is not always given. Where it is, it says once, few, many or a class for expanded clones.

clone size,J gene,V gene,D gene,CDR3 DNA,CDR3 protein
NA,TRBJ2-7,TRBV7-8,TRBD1,TGTGCCAGCAGCCAGACAGGGAATTACGAGCAGTACTTC,CASSQTGNYEQYF
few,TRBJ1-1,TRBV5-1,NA,TGCGCCAGCAGCCCCGCGGACAGACAGAACACTGAAGCTTTCTTT,CASSPADRQNTEAFF
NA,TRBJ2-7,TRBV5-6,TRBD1,TGTGCCAGCAGCCTAGGGGGCGCGGCCTACGAGCAGTACTTC,CASSLGGAAYEQYF
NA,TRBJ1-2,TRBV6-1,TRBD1,TGTGCCAGCAGTGATACCCAGGGGGACTATGGCTACACCTTC,CASSDTQGDYGYTF
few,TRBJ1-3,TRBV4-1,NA,TGCGCCAGCAGCCAAGATAGGGGTAACCCTGGAAACACCATATATTTT,CASSQDRGNPGNTIYF
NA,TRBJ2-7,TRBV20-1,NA,TGCAGTGCTCGACTCGGTGGGCAGTACTTC,CSARLGGQYF
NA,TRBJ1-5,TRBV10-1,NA,TGCGCCAGCAGTGAGTCGACAGGACAGCCCCAGCATTTT,CASSESTGQPQHF
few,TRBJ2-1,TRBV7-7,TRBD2,TGTGCTAGCTCCAAACTAGCGGGAGCATACAATGAGCAGTTCTTC,CASSKLAGAYNEQFF
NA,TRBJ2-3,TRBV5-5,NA,TGTGCCAGCACCGGTCGGGGGGCCGGCACAGATACGCAGTATTTT,CASTGRGAGTDTQYF
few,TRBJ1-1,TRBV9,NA,TGTGCCAGCAGCGTAGAAGCGGGAAACACTGAAGCTTTCTTT,CASSVEAGNTEAFF
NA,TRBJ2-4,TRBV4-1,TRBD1,TGCGCCAGCAGCCACCTACAGGGGGCGCGGGCAAACATTCAGTACTTC,CASSHLQGARANIQYF
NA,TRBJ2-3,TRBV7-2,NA,TGTGCCAGCAGCTTAAACCCACACACAGATACGCAGTATTTT,CASSLNPHTDTQYF
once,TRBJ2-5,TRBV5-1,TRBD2,TGCGCCAGCAGCTTTCAAGCGGGAGGGGGAGAGACCCAGTACTTC,CASSFQAGGGETQYF
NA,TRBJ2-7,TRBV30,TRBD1,TGTGCCTGGGGGAACAGGGGACCCTACGAGCAGTACTTC,CAWGNRGPYEQYF
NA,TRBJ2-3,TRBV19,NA,TGTGCCAGTAGAAGCAATTTCGTCAGCACAGATACGCAGTATTTT,CASRSNFVSTDTQYF
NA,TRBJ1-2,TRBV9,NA,TGTGCCAGCAGCGTAGACCAGGGGACCTATGGCTACACCTTC,CASSVDQGTYGYTF
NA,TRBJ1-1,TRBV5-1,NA,TGCGCCAGCAGCTTGAACAGTCTGAACACTGAAGCTTTCTTT,CASSLNSLNTEAFF
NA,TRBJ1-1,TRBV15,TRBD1,TGTGCCACCAGCGGGACAGGGGCCACTGAAGCTTTCTTT,CATSGTGATEAFF
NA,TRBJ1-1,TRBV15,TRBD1,TGTGCCACCAGCAGAGATAGGGGGCGGACTGAAGCTTTCTTT,CATSRDRGRTEAFF
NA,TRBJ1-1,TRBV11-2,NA,TGTGCCAGCAGGCCAAGGGGGGGGAACACTGAAGCTTTCTTT,CASRPRGGNTEAFF
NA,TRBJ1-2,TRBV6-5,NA,TGTGCCAGCAGCTCACAGGGCGCCTATGGCTACACCTTC,CASSSQGAYGYTF
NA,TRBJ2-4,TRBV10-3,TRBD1,TGTGCCATCAGTACGGGACAGGGGGAGATAAACATTCAGTACTTC,CAISTGQGEINIQYF
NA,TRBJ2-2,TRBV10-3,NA,TGTGCCATCAGTGACCCAACGGCGGGAAAGAACACCGGGGAGCTGTTTTTT,CAISDPTAGKNTGELFF
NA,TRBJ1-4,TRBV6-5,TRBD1,TGTGCCAGCACCTTGACAGGGGGTAGTGAAAAACTGTTTTTT,CASTLTGGSEKLFF
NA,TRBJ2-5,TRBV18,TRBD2,TGTGCCAGCTCACCAAGACTAGCGGGAGACGAGACCCAGTACTTC,CASSPRLAGDETQYF
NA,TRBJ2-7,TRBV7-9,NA,TGTGCCAGCAGCTTAGGAGTGACGGGAGTGTCTGGCGAGCAGTACTTC,CASSLGVTGVSGEQYF
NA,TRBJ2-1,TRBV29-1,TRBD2,TGCAGCGTCAATGGCCTAGCGGGAGGCTCAAGCTGGTACAATGAGCAGTTCTTC,CSVNGLAGGSSWYNEQFF
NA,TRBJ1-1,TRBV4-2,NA,TGTGCCAGCAGCCAAGAGGGCCAGGGTCATACTGAAGCTTTCTTT,CASSQEGQGHTEAFF
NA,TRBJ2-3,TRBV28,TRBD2,TGTGCCAGCAGTCCCCTAGCGGGGAGCACAGATACGCAGTATTTT,CASSPLAGSTDTQYF
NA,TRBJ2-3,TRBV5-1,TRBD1,TGCGCCAGCAGCTTGGAGAGACAGGGTTCAGATACGCAGTATTTT,CASSLERQGSDTQYF
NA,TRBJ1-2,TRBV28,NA,TGTGCCAGCACAGTTGGGGCGCGTGGCTACACCTTC,CASTVGARGYTF
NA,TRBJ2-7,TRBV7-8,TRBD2,TGTGCCAGCAGCTCCGGACTAGCGGGAGGATCCTACGAGCAGTACTTC,CASSSGLAGGSYEQYF
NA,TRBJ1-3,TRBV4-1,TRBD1,TGCGCCAGCAGCCAAGGGGGACAGGGACCCTCTGGAAACACCATATATTTT,CASSQGGQGPSGNTIYF
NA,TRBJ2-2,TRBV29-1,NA,TGCAGCGCACGGGACTCTAACACCGGGGAGCTGTTTTTT,CSARDSNTGELFF
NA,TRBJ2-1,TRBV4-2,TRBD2,TGTGCCAGCAGCCAAGTTAGCGGGAGGCCAGAGGATGAGCAGTTCTTC,CASSQVSGRPEDEQFF
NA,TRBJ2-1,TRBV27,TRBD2,TGTGCCAGCAGCCTAGCGGGGGATCGTTACAATGAGCAGTTCTTC,CASSLAGDRYNEQFF
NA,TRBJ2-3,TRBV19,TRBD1,TGTGCCAGTACTGTGACAGGGGCAGATACGCAGTATTTT,CASTVTGADTQYF
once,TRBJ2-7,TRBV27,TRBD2,TGTGCCAGCAGTACCCCTTTCCCTAGCGGGGGGACCTACGAGCAGTACTTC,CASSTPFPSGGTYEQYF
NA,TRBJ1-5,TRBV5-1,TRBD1,TGCGCCAGCAGCTTCGACCCGGGACAGGAACAGCCCCAGCATTTT,CASSFDPGQEQPQHF
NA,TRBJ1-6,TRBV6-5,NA,TGTGCCAGCACCTCACAGATTTCACCCCTCCACTTT,CASTSQISPLHF
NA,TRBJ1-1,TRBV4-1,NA,TGCGCCAGCAGCCAAGAGGCCGGGGTAGGAACTGAAGCTTTCTTT,CASSQEAGVGTEAFF
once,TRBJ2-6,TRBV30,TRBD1,TGTGCCTGGAGGGAAGGGACAGCTGGGGCCAACGTCCTGACTTTC,CAWREGTAGANVLTF
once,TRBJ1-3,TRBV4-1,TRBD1,TGCGCCAGCCGGGACAGTCGCTCTGGAAACACCATATATTTT,CASRDSRSGNTIYF
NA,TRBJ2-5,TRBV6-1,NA,TGTGCCAGCAGTGAATATGGTCTATCCGGAGAGACCCAGTACTTC,CASSEYGLSGETQYF
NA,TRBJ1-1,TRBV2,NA,TGTGCCAGCAGTGAAGTAAAGGGTAGCGAGCTTGGGTCTGAAGCTTTCTTT,CASSEVKGSELGSEAFF
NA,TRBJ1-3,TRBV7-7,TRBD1,TGTGCTAGCAGCTCCGGACAGGAGGCATCTGGAAACACCATATATTTT,CASSSGQEASGNTIYF